This T cell receptor (beta chain) was documented in a study of monozygotic twins with inflammatory bowel disease. CDR1 is ENHRY and CDR2 is SYGVKD in the germline V gene. This CDR3 spans 15 amino acids. For every sample, eight separate reactions were used to make cDNA. TCRdb re-called the 5' RACE reads and catalogs CDR3 proteins one per entry, DNA excluded. The sample data list over 100,000 distinct CDR3 sequences. Input material: blood. The sequence derives from a human donor with ulcerative colitis or Crohn's disease, or a healthy co-twin of an affected twin (not recorded which). V and J are TRBV10-3 and TRBJ2-2; the D call of TRBD1 rests on TCRdb alone, since no DNA is present to check it. This CDR3 reads CAISDPSGGTGELFF.